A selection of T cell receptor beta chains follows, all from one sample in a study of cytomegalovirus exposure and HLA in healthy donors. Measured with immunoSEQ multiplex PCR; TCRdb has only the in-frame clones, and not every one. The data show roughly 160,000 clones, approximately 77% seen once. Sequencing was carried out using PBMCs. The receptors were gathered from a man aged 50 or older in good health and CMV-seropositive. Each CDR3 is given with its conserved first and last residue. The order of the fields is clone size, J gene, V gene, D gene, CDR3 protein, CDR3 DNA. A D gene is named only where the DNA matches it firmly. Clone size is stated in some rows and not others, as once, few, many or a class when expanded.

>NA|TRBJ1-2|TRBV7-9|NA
CASSLVGPGGGYGYTF
TGTGCCAGCAGCTTAGTAGGTCCTGGTGGCGGCTATGGCTACACCTTC
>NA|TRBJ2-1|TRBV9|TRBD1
CASSVADRGGEQFF
TGTGCCAGCAGCGTAGCCGACAGGGGCGGCGAGCAGTTCTTC
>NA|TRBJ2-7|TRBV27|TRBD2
CASSSRRGVYEQYF
TGTGCCAGCAGTTCTCGGCGGGGGGTCTACGAGCAGTACTTC
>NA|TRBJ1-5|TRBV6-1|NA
CASSEMPGRGNQPQHF
TGTGCCAGCAGTGAAATGCCGGGTCGTGGCAATCAGCCCCAGCATTTT
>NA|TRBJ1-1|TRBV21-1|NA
CASSTQVGKAFF
TGTGCCAGCAGCACGCAGGTAGGCAAGGCTTTCTTT
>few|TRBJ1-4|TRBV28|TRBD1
CASSPYRTGYEKLFF
TGTGCCAGCAGTCCGTACCGGACAGGATACGAAAAACTGTTTTTT
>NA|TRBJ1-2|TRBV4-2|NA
CASSQDRQAYGYTF
TGTGCCAGCAGCCAAGATAGACAGGCCTATGGCTACACCTTC
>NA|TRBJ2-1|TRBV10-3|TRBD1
CAINRDRDIGEQFF
TGTGCCATTAATAGGGACAGGGATATTGGTGAGCAGTTCTTC
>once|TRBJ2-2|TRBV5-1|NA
CASSLVALNTGELFF
TGCGCCAGCAGCTTGGTCGCGTTGAACACCGGGGAGCTGTTTTTT
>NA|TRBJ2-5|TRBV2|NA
CASSDRAGRGETQYF
TGTGCCAGCAGTGATAGGGCGGGGAGGGGGGAGACCCAGTACTTC
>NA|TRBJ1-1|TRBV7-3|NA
CASSLALGGGTEAFF
TGTGCCAGCAGCTTAGCATTAGGGGGTGGGACTGAAGCTTTCTTT